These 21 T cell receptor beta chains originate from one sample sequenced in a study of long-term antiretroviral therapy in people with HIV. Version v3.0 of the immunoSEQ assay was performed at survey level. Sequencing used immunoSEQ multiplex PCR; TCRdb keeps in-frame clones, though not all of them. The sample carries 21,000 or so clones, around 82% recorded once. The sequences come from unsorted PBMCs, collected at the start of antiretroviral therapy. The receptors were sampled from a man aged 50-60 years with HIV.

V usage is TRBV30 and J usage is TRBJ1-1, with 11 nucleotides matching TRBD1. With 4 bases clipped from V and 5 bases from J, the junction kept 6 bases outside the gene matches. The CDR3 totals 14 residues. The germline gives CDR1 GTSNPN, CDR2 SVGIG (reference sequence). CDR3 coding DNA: TGTGCCTGGACAGGGCGGGACAGGGGGACTGAAGCTTTCTTT. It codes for CAWTGRDRGTEAFF.

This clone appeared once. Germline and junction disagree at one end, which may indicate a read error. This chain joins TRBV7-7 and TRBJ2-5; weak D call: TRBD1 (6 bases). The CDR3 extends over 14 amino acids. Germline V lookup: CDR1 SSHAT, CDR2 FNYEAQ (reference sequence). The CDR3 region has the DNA TGTGCTAGCAGCTTAGGACAGTTGCAAGAGACCCAGTACTTC. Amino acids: CASSLGQLQETQYF.

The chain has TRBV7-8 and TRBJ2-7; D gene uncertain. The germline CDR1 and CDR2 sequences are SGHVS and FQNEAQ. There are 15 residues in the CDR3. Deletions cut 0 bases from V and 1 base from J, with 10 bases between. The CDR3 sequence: CASSLAPVFSYEQYF. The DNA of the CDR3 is TGTGCCAGCAGCTTAGCGCCTGTCTTTTCCTACGAGCAGTACTTC.

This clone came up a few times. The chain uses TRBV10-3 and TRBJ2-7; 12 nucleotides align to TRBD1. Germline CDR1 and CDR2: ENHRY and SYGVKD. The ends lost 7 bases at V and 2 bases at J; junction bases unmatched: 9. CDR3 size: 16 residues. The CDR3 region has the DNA TGTGCCATCACGGGGACAGGGGGCTCGTCAACCTACGAGCAGTACTTC. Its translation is CAITGTGGSSTYEQYF.

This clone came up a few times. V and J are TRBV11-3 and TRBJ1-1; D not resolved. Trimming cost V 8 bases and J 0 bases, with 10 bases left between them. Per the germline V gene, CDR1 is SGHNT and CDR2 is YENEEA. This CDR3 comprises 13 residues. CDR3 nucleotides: TGTGCCAGCTTGGGCCACCTGAACACTGAAGCTTTCTTT. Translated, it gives CASLGHLNTEAFF.

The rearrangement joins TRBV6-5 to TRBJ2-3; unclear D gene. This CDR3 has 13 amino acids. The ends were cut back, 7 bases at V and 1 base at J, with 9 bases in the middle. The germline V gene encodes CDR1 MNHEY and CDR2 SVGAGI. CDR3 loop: CASIRKGTDTQYF. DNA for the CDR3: TGTGCCAGCATTCGAAAGGGCACAGATACGCAGTATTTT.

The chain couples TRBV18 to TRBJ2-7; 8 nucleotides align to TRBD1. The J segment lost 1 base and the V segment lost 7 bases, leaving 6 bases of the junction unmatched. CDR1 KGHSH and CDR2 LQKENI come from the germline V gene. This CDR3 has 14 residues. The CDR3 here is CASLPGQASYEQYF. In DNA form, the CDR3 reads TGTGCCAGCTTACCGGGACAGGCGTCCTACGAGCAGTACTTC.

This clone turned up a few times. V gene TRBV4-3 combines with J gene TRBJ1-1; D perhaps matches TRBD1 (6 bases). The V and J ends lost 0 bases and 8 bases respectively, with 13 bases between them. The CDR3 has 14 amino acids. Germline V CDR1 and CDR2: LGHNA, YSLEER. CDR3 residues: CASSQDIRGSEAFF. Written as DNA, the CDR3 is TGCGCCAGCAGCCAAGATATTAGGGGGAGCGAAGCTTTCTTT.

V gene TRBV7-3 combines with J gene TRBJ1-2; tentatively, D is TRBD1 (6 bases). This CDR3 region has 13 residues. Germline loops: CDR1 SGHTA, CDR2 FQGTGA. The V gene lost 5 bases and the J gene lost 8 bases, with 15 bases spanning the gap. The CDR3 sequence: CASSLLGGIGYTF. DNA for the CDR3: TGTGCCAGCAGCCTTTTAGGGGGTATCGGCTACACCTTC.

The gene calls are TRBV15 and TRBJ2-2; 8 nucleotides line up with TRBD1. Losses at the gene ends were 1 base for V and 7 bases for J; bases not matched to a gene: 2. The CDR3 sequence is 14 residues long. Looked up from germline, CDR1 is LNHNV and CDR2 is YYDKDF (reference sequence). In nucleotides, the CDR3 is TGTGCCACCAGCAGAGGGACAGGGATCGGGGAGCTGTTTTTT. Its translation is CATSRGTGIGELFF.

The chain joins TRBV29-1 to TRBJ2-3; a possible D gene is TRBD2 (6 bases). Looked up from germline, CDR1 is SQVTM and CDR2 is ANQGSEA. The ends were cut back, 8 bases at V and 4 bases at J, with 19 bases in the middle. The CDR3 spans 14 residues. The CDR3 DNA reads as TGCAGCACTCGGGAGTTTGTAGGGGCAGATACGCAGTATTTT. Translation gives CSTREFVGADTQYF.

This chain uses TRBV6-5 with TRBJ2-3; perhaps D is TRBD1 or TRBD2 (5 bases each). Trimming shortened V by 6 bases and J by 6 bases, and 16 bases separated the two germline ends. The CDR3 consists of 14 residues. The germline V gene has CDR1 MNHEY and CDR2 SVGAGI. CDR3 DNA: TGTGCCAGCAGGCCGGGACCCCCCGCGGATACGCAGTATTTT. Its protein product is CASRPGPPADTQYF.

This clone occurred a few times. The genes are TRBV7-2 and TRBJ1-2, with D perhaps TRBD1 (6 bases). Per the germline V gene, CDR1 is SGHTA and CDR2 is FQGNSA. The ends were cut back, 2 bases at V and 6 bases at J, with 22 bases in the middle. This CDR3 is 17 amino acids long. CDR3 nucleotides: TGTGCCAGCAGCTTAAGGGGCGTTAGGACAGAAGGGGATGGCTACACCTTC. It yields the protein CASSLRGVRTEGDGYTF.

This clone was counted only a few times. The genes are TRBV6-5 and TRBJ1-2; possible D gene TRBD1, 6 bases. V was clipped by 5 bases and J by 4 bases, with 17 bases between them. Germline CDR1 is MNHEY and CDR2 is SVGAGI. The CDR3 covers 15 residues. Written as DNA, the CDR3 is TGTGCCAGCAGTGCCTGGACAGAGACTATCTATGGCTACACCTTC. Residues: CASSAWTETIYGYTF.

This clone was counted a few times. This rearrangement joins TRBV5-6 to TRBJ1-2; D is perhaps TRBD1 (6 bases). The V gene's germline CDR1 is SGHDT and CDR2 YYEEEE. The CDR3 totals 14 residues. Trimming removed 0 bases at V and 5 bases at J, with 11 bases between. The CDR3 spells CASSLDQGWYGYTF. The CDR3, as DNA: TGTGCCAGCAGCTTGGATCAGGGGTGGTATGGCTACACCTTC.

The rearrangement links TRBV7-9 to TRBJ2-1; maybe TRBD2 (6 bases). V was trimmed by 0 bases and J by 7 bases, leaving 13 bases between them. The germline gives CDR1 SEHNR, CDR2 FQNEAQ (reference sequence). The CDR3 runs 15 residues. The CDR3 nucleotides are TGTGCCAGCAGCTTAGCGGAGACTAGGGTTAATGAGCAGTTCTTC. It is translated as CASSLAETRVNEQFF.

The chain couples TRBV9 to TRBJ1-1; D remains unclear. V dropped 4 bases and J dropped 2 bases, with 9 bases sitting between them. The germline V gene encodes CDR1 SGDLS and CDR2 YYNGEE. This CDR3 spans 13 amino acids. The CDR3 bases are TGTGCCAGCAGCCCTACAAGAAACACTGAAGCTTTCTTT. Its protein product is CASSPTRNTEAFF.

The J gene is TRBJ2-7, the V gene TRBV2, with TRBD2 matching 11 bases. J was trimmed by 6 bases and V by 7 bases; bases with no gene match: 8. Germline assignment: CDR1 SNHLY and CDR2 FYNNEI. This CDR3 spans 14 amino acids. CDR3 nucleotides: TGTGCCAGCATGGCCCTAGCGGGAGGATCCGAGCAGTACTTC. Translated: CASMALAGGSEQYF.

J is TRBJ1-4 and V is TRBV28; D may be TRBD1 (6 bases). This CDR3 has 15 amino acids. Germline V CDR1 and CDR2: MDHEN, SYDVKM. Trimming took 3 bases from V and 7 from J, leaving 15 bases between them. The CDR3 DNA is TGTGCCAGCAGTTTCTCGGGGGCGGAGGGTGAAAAACTGTTTTTT. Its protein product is CASSFSGAEGEKLFF.

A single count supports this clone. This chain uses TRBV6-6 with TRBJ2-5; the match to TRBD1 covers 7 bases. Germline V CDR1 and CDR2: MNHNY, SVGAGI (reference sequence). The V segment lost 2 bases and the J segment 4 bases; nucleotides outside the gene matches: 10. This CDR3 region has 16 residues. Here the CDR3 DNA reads TGTGCCAGCAGTTACCTCCGGGACAGTAGAGGAGAGACCCAGTACTTC. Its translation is CASSYLRDSRGETQYF.

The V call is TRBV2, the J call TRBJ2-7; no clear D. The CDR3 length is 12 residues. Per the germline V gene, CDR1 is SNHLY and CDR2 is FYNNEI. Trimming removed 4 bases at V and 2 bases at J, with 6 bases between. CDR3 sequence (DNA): TGTGCCAGCAGTGCTAACGCCTACGAGCAGTACTTC. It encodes CASSANAYEQYF.